In its sample, the clone carrying this TCR beta chain was seen many times. What it binds is not known. The observed sequence ends 3 residues before the CDR3 terminus, with the missing tail filled in from the germline J gene. Most patients and controls had Caucasian heritage. Profiling relied on immunoSEQ multiplex PCR, and the TCRdb table lists in-frame clones only, not all of them. The sample is made up of around 32,000 clones, none counted only once. This specimen comes from a study of T cell clonality in common variable immunodeficiency. Regarding the study as a whole: CVID subjects showed higher TCRbeta clonality than healthy controls. What drives increased CVID clonality needs T cell subpopulation sequencing. Patient heterogeneity in the CVID cohort limited correlations between repertoire features and clinical complications.

Germline assignment: CDR1 DFQATT and CDR2 SNEGSKA (reference sequence). V shed 5 bases and J shed 0 bases, with 10 bases lying between them. The CDR3 has 14 residues. This TCR was recovered from a person aged 18 to 75 in good health. The sequenced sample was peripheral blood mononuclear cells. The genes are TRBV20-1 and TRBJ2-2; D is ambiguous. Incomplete CDR3 DNA: TGCAGTGCTTCCCCGGGTCCGAACACCGGGGAG. Its translation is CSASPGPNTGE. The whole CDR3 protein reads CSASPGPNTGELFF.